The 9 T cell receptor beta chains listed next were all sequenced from one sample in a study of blood T cell repertoires in COVID-19. Sequencing used immunoSEQ multiplex PCR; TCRdb keeps in-frame clones, though not all of them. The table records about 400,000 clones, around 84% of them present only once. The sequenced material came from peripheral blood. These receptors came from a human donor in a cohort sampled during active COVID-19.

The V and J genes are TRBV15 and TRBJ2-5; 10 bases agree with TRBD2. The germline CDR1 and CDR2 sequences are LNHNV and YYDKDF (reference sequence). Trimming at V came to 4 bases and at J to 5 bases, leaving 10 bases not matched to a gene. The CDR3 totals 16 residues. CDR3 region: CATSTRLAGRGETQYF. The DNA for the CDR3 is TGTGCCACCAGCACAAGACTAGCGGGCCGTGGGGAGACCCAGTACTTC.

This clone showed up just once. The V gene is TRBV2, the J gene TRBJ1-2; 8 nucleotides align to TRBD1. Germline lookup yields CDR1 SNHLY and CDR2 FYNNEI. Germline trimming cut 6 bases from V and 8 bases from J; bases unmatched to any gene: 5. The CDR3 runs to 12 residues. CDR3 sequence reads: CASRQGAEGYTF. In nucleotides, the CDR3 is TGTGCCAGCAGGCAGGGGGCGGAGGGCTACACCTTC.

The rearrangement uses TRBV2 and TRBJ2-1, with TRBD2 identical over 8 bases. The CDR3 is 14 residues long. Germline lookup yields CDR1 SNHLY and CDR2 FYNNEI. The junction had 4 bases not matched to a gene; V was cut back by 4 bases and J by 5 bases. DNA of the CDR3: TGTGCCAGCAGTGCGGGGCGGGAGGACAATGAGCAGTTCTTC. It translates to CASSAGREDNEQFF.

The V call is TRBV30, the J call TRBJ2-2, with 9 nucleotides matching TRBD1. V trimming: 2 bases; J trimming: 5 bases; junction bases outside the gene matches: 3. The CDR3 length is 14 residues. Germline V lookup: CDR1 GTSNPN, CDR2 SVGIG (reference sequence). The CDR3 is CAWSRQGGTGELFF. The CDR3 region has the DNA TGTGCCTGGAGTAGACAGGGGGGGACCGGGGAGCTGTTTTTT.

The gene calls are TRBV15 and TRBJ1-4; 10 bases match TRBD1. The germline gives CDR1 LNHNV, CDR2 YYDKDF (reference sequence). CDR3 length equals 14 residues. V gave up 4 bases and J gave up 6 bases; unmatched junction bases: 2. The CDR3 spells CATSTGTGDEKLFF. The DNA of the CDR3 is TGTGCCACCAGCACCGGGACAGGGGATGAAAAACTGTTTTTT.

The rearrangement links TRBV7-9 to TRBJ2-7; TRBD2 might be the D (6 bases). V was shortened by 4 bases and J by 2 bases, with 15 bases between the two germline ends. The CDR3 loop spans 15 amino acids. CDR1 is SEHNR and CDR2 is FQNEAQ in the germline V gene (reference sequence). CDR3 in amino acids: CASSSSGTSTYEQYF. The CDR3 DNA follows: TGTGCCAGCAGCTCGTCCGGGACTTCCACCTACGAGCAGTACTTC.

The gene calls are TRBV6-2 or TRBV6-3 and TRBJ2-3; maybe TRBD2 (5 bases). The CDR3 covers 15 residues. The germline V gene has CDR1 MNHEY and CDR2 SVGEGT. The ends were cut back, 5 bases at V and 3 bases at J, with 15 bases in the middle. Written as DNA, the CDR3 is TGTGCCAGCAGTCGGCAGAGGTGGAGGACAGATACGCAGTATTTT. Residues: CASSRQRWRTDTQYF.

V and J are TRBV3-1 (or the pseudogene TRBV3-2) and TRBJ2-1; D gene unclear. From germline, CDR1 is LGHDT and CDR2 YNNKEL (reference sequence). The CDR3 has 16 residues. V lost 0 bases and J 1 base, leaving 10 bases between the germline ends. CDR3 region: CASSQESAASYNEQFF. CDR3 bases: TGTGCCAGCAGCCAAGAGTCGGCGGCATCCTACAATGAGCAGTTCTTC.

The V and J genes are TRBV5-1 and TRBJ2-5, with 9 bases that match TRBD2. The CDR3 extends over 17 amino acids. Germline assignment: CDR1 SGHRS and CDR2 YFSETQ. The V and J ends lost 2 bases and 1 base, in that order; junction bases with no gene match: 9. The chain's CDR3 is CASSFASGVGGQETQYF. The DNA for the CDR3 is TGCGCCAGCAGCTTCGCTAGCGGGGTTGGGGGCCAAGAGACCCAGTACTTC.